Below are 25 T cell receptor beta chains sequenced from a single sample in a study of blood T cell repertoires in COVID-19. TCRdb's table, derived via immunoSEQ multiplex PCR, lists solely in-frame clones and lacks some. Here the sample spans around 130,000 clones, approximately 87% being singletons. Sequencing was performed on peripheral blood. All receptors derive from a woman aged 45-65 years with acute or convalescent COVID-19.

The CDR3 loop is CASSFLDRGGGYTF. CDR3 bases: TGTGCCAGCAGTTTCTTGGACAGGGGAGGCGGCTACACCTTC. V is TRBV27 and J is TRBJ1-2; 9 bases map to TRBD1. The CDR3 runs to 14 residues. V lost 3 bases, J lost 8 bases, and 7 bases stayed unmatched. Germline-derived CDR1 and CDR2 are MNHEY and SMNVEV (reference sequence).

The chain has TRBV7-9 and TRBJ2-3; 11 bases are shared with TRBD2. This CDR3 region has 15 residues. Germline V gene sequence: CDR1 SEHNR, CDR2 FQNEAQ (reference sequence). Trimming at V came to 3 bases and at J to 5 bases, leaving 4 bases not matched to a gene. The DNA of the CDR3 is TGTGCCAGCAGCTTTCTAGCGGGAGGAGAAGATACGCAGTATTTT. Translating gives CASSFLAGGEDTQYF. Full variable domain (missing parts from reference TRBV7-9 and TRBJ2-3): DTGVSQNPRHKITKRGQNVTFRCDPISEHNRLYWYRQTLGQGPEFLTYFQNEAQLEKSRLLSDRFSAERPKGSFSTLEIQRTEQGDSAMYLCASSFLAGGEDTQYFGPGTRLTVL.

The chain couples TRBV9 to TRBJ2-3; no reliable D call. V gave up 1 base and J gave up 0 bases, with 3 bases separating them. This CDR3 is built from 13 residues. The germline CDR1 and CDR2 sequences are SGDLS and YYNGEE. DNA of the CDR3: TGTGCCAGCAGCGTACGGAGCACAGATACGCAGTATTTT. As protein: CASSVRSTDTQYF.

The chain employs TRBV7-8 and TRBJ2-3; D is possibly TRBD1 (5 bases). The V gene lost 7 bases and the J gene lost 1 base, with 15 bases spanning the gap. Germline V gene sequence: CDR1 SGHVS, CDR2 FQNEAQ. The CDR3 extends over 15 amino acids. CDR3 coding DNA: TGTGCCAGCACACAGGACCAGAGACGCACAGATACGCAGTATTTT. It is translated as CASTQDQRRTDTQYF.

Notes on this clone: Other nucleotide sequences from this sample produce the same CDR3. CDR3 nucleotide sequence: TGTGCCATCAGTGGGACAGGGAAGGGCACAGATACGCAGTATTTT. Residues: CAISGTGKGTDTQYF. The V gene is TRBV10-3, the J gene TRBJ2-3; 8 positions match TRBD1. V lost 4 bases to trimming and J lost 1 base; unmatched junction nucleotides: 4. Germline CDR1 reads ENHRY; CDR2 reads SYGVKD. The length of the CDR3 is 15 residues.

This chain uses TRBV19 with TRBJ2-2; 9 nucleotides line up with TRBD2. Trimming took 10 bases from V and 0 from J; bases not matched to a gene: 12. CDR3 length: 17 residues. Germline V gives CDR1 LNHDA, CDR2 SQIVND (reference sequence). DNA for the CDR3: TGTGCCACCCGGCTCCGCAGCGGGGGGCCGAACACCGGGGAGCTGTTTTTT. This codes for CATRLRSGGPNTGELFF.

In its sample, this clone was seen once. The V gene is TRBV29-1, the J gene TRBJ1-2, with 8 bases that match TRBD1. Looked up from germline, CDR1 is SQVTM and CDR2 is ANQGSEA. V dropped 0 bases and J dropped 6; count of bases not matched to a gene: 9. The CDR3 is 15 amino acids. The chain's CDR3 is CSVEDLGRGLDGYTF. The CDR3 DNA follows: TGCAGCGTTGAAGATCTGGGCAGGGGGCTAGATGGCTACACCTTC.

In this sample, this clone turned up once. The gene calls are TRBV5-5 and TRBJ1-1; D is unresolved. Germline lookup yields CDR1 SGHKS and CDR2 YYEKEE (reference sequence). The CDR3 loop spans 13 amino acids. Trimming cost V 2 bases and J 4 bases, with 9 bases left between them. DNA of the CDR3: TGTGCCAGCAGCTTTCTACTTATCACTGAAGCTTTCTTT. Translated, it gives CASSFLLITEAFF.

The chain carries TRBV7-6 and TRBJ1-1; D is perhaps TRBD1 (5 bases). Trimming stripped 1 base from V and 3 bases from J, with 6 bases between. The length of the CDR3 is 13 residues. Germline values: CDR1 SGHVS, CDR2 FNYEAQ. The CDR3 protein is CASSLGGDTEAFF. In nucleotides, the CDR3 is TGTGCCAGCAGCTTAGGGGGGGACACTGAAGCTTTCTTT.

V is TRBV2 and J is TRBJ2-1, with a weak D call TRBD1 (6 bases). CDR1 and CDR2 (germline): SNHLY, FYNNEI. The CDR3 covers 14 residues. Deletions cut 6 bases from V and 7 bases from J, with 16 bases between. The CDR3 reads CASRETGPINEQFF. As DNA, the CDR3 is TGTGCCAGCAGGGAGACAGGACCCATAAATGAGCAGTTCTTC.

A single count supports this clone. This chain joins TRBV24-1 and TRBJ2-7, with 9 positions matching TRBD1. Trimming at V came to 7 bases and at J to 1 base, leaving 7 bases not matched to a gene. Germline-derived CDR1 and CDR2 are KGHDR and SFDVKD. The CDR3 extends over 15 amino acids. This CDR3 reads CATSPRGQGSYEQYF. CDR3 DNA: TGTGCCACCAGCCCGAGGGGACAGGGATCCTACGAGCAGTACTTC.

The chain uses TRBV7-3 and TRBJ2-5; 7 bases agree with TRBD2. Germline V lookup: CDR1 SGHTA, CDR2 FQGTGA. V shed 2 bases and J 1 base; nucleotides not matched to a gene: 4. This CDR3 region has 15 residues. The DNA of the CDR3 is TGTGCCAGCAGCTTAGGCGGGGGTGTCCAAGAGACCCAGTACTTC. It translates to CASSLGGGVQETQYF. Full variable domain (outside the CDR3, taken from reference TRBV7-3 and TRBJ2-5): GAGVSQTPSNKVTEKGKYVELRCDPISGHTALYWYRQSLGQGPEFLIYFQGTGAADDSGLPNDRFFAVRPEGSVSTLKIQRTERGDSAVYLCASSLGGGVQETQYFGPGTRLLVL.

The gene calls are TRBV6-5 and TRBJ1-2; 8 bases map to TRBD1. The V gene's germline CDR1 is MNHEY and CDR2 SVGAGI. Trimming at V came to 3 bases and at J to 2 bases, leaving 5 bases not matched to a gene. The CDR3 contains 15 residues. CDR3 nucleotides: TGTGCCAGCAGTTATTCCCGGACAGGGAACTATGGCTACACCTTC. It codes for CASSYSRTGNYGYTF.

The CDR3 loop reads CASSRPGQGKVDEQYF. Here the CDR3 DNA reads TGTGCCAGCAGCCGGCCCGGACAGGGAAAGGTCGACGAGCAGTACTTC. V and J are TRBV3-1 (or the pseudogene TRBV3-2) and TRBJ2-7; TRBD1 aligns across 8 bases. Germline V CDR1 and CDR2: LGHDT, YNNKEL (reference sequence). This CDR3 comprises 16 residues. The ends lost 4 bases at V and 5 bases at J; junction bases unmatched: 13.

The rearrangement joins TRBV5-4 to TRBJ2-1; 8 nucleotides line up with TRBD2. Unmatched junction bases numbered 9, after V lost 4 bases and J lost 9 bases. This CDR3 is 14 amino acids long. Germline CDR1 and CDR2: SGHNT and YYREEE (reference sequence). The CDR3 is CASSGVGGAAEQFF. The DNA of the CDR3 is TGTGCCAGCAGCGGGGTCGGGGGGGCCGCTGAGCAGTTCTTC.

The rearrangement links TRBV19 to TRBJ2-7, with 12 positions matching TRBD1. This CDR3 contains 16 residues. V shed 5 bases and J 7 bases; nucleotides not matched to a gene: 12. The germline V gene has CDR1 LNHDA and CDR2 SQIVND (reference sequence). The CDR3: CASSAAGTGGKREQYF. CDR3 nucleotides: TGTGCCAGTAGTGCAGCCGGGACAGGGGGCAAGAGGGAGCAGTACTTC.

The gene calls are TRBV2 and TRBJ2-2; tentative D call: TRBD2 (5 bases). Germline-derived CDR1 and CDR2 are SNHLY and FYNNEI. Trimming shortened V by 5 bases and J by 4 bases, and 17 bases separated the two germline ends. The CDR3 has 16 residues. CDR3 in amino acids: CASSFRGGLSTGELFF. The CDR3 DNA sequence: TGTGCCAGCAGTTTTCGTGGCGGGTTAAGCACCGGGGAGCTGTTTTTT.

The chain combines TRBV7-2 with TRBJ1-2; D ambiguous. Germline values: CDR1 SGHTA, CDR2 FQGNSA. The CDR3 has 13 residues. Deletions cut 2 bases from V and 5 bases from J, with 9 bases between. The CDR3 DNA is TGTGCCAGCAGCTTAAGTAGGGAGTATGGCTACACCTTC. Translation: CASSLSREYGYTF.

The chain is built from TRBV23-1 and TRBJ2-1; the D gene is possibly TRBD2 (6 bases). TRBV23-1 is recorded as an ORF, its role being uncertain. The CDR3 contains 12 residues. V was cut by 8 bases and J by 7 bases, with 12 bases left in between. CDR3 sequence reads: CASPRGVNEQFF. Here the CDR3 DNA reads TGCGCCAGCCCCCGCGGGGTTAATGAGCAGTTCTTC.

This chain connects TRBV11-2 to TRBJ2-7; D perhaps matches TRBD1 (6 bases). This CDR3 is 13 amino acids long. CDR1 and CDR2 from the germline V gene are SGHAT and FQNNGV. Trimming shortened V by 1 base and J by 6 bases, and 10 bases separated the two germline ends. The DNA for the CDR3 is TGTGCCAGCAGCTTAGCACAGGGTCCCGAGCAGTACTTC. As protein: CASSLAQGPEQYF.

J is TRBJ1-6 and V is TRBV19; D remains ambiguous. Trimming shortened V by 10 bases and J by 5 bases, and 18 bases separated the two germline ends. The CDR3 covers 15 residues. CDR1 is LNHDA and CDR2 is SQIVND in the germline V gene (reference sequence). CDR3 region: CATKTSDLNNSPLHF. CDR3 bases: TGTGCCACCAAGACATCGGATTTAAATAATTCACCCCTCCACTTT. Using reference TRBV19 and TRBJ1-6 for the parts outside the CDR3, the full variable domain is DGGITQSPKYLFRKEGQNVTLSCEQNLNHDAMYWYRQDPGQGLRLIYYSQIVNDFQKGDIAEGYSVSREKKESFPLTVTSAQKNPTAFYLCATKTSDLNNSPLHFGNGTRLTVT.

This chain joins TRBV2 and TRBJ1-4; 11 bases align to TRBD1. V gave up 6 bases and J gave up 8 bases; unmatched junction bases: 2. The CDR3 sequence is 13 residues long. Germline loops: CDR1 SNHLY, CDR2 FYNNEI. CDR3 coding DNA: TGTGCCAGCAGGGACAGGGGGCGAGAAAAACTGTTTTTT. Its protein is CASRDRGREKLFF.

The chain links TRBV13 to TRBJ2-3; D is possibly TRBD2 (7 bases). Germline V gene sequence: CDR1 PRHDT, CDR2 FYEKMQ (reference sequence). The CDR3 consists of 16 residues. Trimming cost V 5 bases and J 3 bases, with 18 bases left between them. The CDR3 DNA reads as TGTGCCAGCAGCCCCTTGGGGGGGGCGGGAACAGATACGCAGTATTTT. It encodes CASSPLGGAGTDTQYF.

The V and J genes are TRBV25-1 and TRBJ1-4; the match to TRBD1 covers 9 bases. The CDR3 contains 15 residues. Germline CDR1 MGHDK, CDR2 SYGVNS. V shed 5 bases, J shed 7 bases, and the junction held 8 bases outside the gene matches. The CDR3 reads CASSNTGGFGEKLFF. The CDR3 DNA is TGTGCCAGCAGTAATACAGGGGGCTTTGGTGAAAAACTGTTTTTT.

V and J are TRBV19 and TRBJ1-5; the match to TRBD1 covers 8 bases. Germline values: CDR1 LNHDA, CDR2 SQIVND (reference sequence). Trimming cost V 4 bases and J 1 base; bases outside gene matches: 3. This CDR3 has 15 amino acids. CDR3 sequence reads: CASSTQGASNQPQHF. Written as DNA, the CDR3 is TGTGCCAGTAGTACGCAGGGGGCCAGCAATCAGCCCCAGCATTTT.